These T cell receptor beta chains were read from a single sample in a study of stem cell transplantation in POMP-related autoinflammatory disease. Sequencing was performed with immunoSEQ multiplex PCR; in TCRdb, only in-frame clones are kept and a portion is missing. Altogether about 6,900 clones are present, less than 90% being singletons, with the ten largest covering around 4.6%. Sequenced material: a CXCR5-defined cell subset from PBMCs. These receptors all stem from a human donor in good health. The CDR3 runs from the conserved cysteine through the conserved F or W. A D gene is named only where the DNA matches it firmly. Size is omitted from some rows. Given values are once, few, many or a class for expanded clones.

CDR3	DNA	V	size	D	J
CASTNGAGQDEQYF	TGTGCCAGCACCAACGGGGCCGGGCAGGACGAGCAGTACTTC	TRBV5-4	.	.	TRBJ2-7
CASSLGLLQGDTQYF	TGTGCCAGCAGCCTGGGACTATTGCAAGGAGATACGCAGTATTTT	TRBV6-5	.	TRBD2	TRBJ2-3
CASSIPDRSNSPLHF	TGTGCCAGTAGTATCCCGGACAGGTCTAATTCACCCCTCCACTTT	TRBV19	.	TRBD1	TRBJ1-6
CASSLSVAGGGRSPLHF	TGTGCCAGCAGCTTATCCGTAGCGGGCGGGGGGCGGTCACCCCTCCACTTT	TRBV7-2	.	.	TRBJ1-6
CASSFRAERQPQHF	TGTGCCAGCAGTTTTCGGGCAGAGAGGCAGCCCCAGCATTTT	TRBV28	.	.	TRBJ1-5
CASSFANTGELFF	TGTGCCAGCAGCTTCGCGAACACCGGGGAGCTGTTTTTT	TRBV28	.	.	TRBJ2-2
CASSLTQGDTQYF	TGTGCCAGCAGCCTAACCCAGGGTGATACGCAGTATTTT	TRBV7-3	.	.	TRBJ2-3
CAWRTKEGQFF	TGTGCCTGGAGAACTAAGGAAGGGCAGTTCTTC	TRBV30	.	.	TRBJ2-1
CASSRTREANYGYTF	TGTGCCAGTAGTCGGACAAGGGAGGCGAACTATGGCTACACCTTC	TRBV19	once	.	TRBJ1-2
CASRPTLGQGFTIYF	TGTGCCAGCAGGCCTACGCTGGGGCAGGGCTTCACCATATATTTT	TRBV28	.	.	TRBJ1-3
CASGRGGLYNEQFF	TGTGCCAGCGGACGGGGGGGCCTCTACAATGAGCAGTTCTTC	TRBV2	.	TRBD2	TRBJ2-1
CASSLPGAAHYEQYF	TGTGCCAGCAGTTTACCGGGAGCAGCACACTACGAGCAGTACTTC	TRBV27	once	.	TRBJ2-7
CASSRDRVPYEQYF	TGCGCCAGCAGCCGGGACAGAGTTCCGTACGAGCAGTACTTC	TRBV4-1	few	TRBD1	TRBJ2-7
CASSTTGGIDQPQHF	TGTGCCAGCAGTACGACAGGGGGCATAGATCAGCCCCAGCATTTT	TRBV6-6	few	TRBD1	TRBJ1-5
CASSQDYGYGYTF	TGTGCCAGCAGCCAAGATTACGGCTATGGCTACACCTTC	TRBV14	few	.	TRBJ1-2
CASSIRGPKNYEQYF	TGTGCCAGTAGTATAAGGGGACCAAAGAACTACGAGCAGTACTTC	TRBV19	.	.	TRBJ2-7
CASSTDRAMNTEAFF	TGTGCCAGTAGCACGGACAGGGCCATGAACACTGAAGCTTTCTTT	TRBV19	.	TRBD1	TRBJ1-1
CASSVPSSPLISNQPQHF	TGTGCCAGCAGCGTCCCGAGCAGTCCCCTCATTAGCAATCAGCCCCAGCATTTT	TRBV9	.	.	TRBJ1-5
CATQRGPGGGYEQYF	TGCGCCACCCAGAGGGGCCCGGGTGGGGGTTACGAGCAGTACTTC	TRBV4-1	.	.	TRBJ2-7
CASSPGGSTGELFF	TGTGCCAGCAGCCCCGGAGGGTCCACCGGGGAGCTGTTTTTT	TRBV11-3	.	.	TRBJ2-2
CASSLVGVDGYTF	TGCGCCAGCAGCTTGGTCGGGGTGGACGGCTACACCTTC	TRBV5-1	.	.	TRBJ1-2
CASSTGVYMDGYTF	TGTGCCAGCAGCACAGGGGTTTATATGGATGGCTACACCTTC	TRBV5-6	.	TRBD1	TRBJ1-2
CASSEWAGETSPLHF	TGTGCCAGCAGTGAATGGGCAGGGGAAACTTCACCCCTCCACTTT	TRBV25-1	few	.	TRBJ1-6
CASSLQSTSGNTIYF	TGTGCCAGCAGCTTACAGTCTACCTCTGGAAACACCATATATTTT	TRBV7-2	.	.	TRBJ1-3
CASSSTGAGSEKLFF	TGCGCCAGCAGCAGCACAGGGGCTGGAAGTGAAAAACTGTTTTTT	TRBV4-1	.	TRBD1	TRBJ1-4
CASRSLDSGELFF	TGTGCCAGCAGATCCTTGGACAGCGGGGAGCTGTTTTTT	TRBV6-1	.	.	TRBJ2-2
CAWSVLPAPVLTF	TGTGCCTGGAGTGTACTTCCGGCACCCGTCCTGACTTTC	TRBV30	.	.	TRBJ2-6
CASSEDSGRSYNEQFF	TGTGCCAGCAGCGAGGATAGCGGTCGCTCCTACAATGAGCAGTTCTTC	TRBV9	.	.	TRBJ2-1
CACAWDTQYF	TGTGCCTGCGCGTGGGATACGCAGTATTTT	TRBV30	.	.	TRBJ2-3
CASREQANYGYTF	TGTGCCAGCAGAGAACAAGCAAACTATGGCTACACCTTC	TRBV6-5	few	.	TRBJ1-2
CASSEGAGFRQPQHF	TGTGCCAGCAGTGAAGGGGCAGGGTTCCGTCAGCCCCAGCATTTT	TRBV6-1	.	.	TRBJ1-5
CASSIISGAGTSGANVLTF	TGTGCCAGTAGTATTATATCGGGTGCAGGGACGTCTGGGGCCAACGTCCTGACTTTC	TRBV19	.	.	TRBJ2-6
CASSLSPGDHEQYF	TGCGCCAGCAGCTTGTCGCCAGGGGACCACGAGCAGTACTTC	TRBV5-1	.	.	TRBJ2-7
CASSLTGASGNTIYF	TGTGCCAGCAGCTTAACAGGGGCCTCTGGAAACACCATATATTTT	TRBV7-3	.	.	TRBJ1-3
CASSYGTPTFTDTQYF	TGTGCCAGCTCATATGGGACTCCCACCTTCACAGATACGCAGTATTTT	TRBV18	.	.	TRBJ2-3
CASSLGWRGGTGELFF	TGTGCCAGCAGCTTAGGCTGGCGGGGGGGCACCGGGGAGCTGTTTTTT	TRBV11-2	.	TRBD2	TRBJ2-2
CASRTGPYSADTQYF	TGCGCCAGCAGGACAGGACCATATAGCGCGGATACGCAGTATTTT	TRBV5-1	.	.	TRBJ2-3
CASSSTGLAKNIQYF	TGTGCCAGCAGCTCAACGGGACTAGCCAAAAACATTCAGTACTTC	TRBV5-4	.	.	TRBJ2-4
CASSLVPGEAEAFF	TGTGCCAGCAGCTTAGTACCAGGGGAGGCTGAAGCTTTCTTT	TRBV7-3	.	.	TRBJ1-1
CASTRGGAGTGELFF	TGTGCCAGCACCCGTGGGGGGGCGGGGACCGGGGAGCTGTTTTTT	TRBV9	.	.	TRBJ2-2